Listed below are T cell receptor beta chains from one sample, sequenced in a study of blood T cells in healthy people across ages. From the 5' RACE reads, TCRdb called clonotypes with MiXCR, one entry per CDR3 protein. The sample lists around 900,000 distinct CDR3 sequences; roughly 51% were seen once. Sequenced sample: blood. All receptors come from an older woman in good health. The CDR3 runs from the conserved cysteine through the conserved F or W. A D gene is named only where the DNA matches it firmly. Only part of the rows carry a size: once, few, many, or a class if the clone is expanded.

D | size | J | V | CDR3 | DNA
NA | few | TRBJ2-3 | TRBV5-1 | CASSVPAGGDTQYF | TGCGCCAGCAGCGTTCCTGCCGGGGGAGATACGCAGTATTTT
TRBD2 | NA | TRBJ2-3 | TRBV7-6 | CASSPQVAGGGDTQYF | TGTGCCAGCAGCCCGCAGGTGGCGGGAGGCGGAGATACGCAGTATTTT
NA | many | TRBJ2-6 | TRBV12-3/TRBV12-4 | CASSPTDSGANVLTF | TGTGCCAGCAGCCCGACAGACTCCGGGGCCAACGTCCTGACTTTC
NA | NA | TRBJ1-5 | TRBV20-1 | CSATPGAFDQPQHF | TGCAGTGCTACCCCGGGGGCATTCGATCAGCCCCAGCATTTT
NA | NA | TRBJ2-1 | TRBV15 | CATSRTYEMGQRNEQFF | TGTGCCACCAGCAGAACCTATGAAATGGGGCAAAGGAATGAGCAGTTCTTC
NA | few | TRBJ2-3 | TRBV6-2/TRBV6-3 | CASTVVGLSTDTQYF | TGTGCCAGCACGGTTGTCGGACTTTCCACAGATACGCAGTATTTT
TRBD2 | NA | TRBJ2-3 | TRBV20-1 | CSAREMASGRTDTQYF | TGCAGTGCTAGAGAAATGGCTAGCGGGCGCACAGATACGCAGTATTTT
NA | NA | TRBJ2-2 | TRBV7-6 | CASIDGSPGELFF | TGTGCCAGCATTGACGGGAGTCCCGGGGAGCTGTTTTTT
TRBD2 | NA | TRBJ2-7 | TRBV5-1 | CASSFSEGTGGLYEQYF | TGCGCCAGCAGCTTTTCAGAAGGAACGGGAGGGCTATACGAGCAGTACTTC
NA | NA | TRBJ2-7 | TRBV7-3 | CASSIQGGSYEQYF | TGTGCCAGCAGCATTCAGGGGGGATCCTACGAGCAGTACTTC
TRBD1 | NA | TRBJ2-7 | TRBV29-1 | CSVDGTEHYNEQYF | TGCAGCGTTGACGGGACAGAACACTACAATGAGCAGTACTTC
TRBD1 | NA | TRBJ1-1 | TRBV5-1 | CASSSSGTAFTEAFF | TGCGCCAGCAGCTCGTCCGGGACAGCGTTCACTGAAGCTTTCTTT
NA | NA | TRBJ2-2 | TRBV6-2/TRBV6-3 | CASSETGSTGELFF | TGTGCCAGCAGCGAAACCGGGAGCACCGGGGAGCTGTTTTTT
NA | NA | TRBJ2-5 | TRBV18 | CASSPPGLGGAETQYF | TGTGCCAGCTCACCACCGGGCCTAGGCGGCGCAGAGACCCAGTACTTC
NA | NA | TRBJ2-7 | TRBV5-5 | CASSWAEMSLEQYF | TGCGCCAGCAGCTGGGCCGAGATGAGTCTCGAGCAGTACTTC
NA | few | TRBJ1-1 | TRBV12-3/TRBV12-4 | CASSLGFFPAFF | TGTGCCAGCAGTTTGGGTTTCTTTCCAGCTTTCTTT
TRBD2 | NA | TRBJ2-7 | TRBV6-5 | CASSELAGGPYEQYF | TGTGCCAGCAGTGAGCTAGCGGGAGGGCCCTACGAGCAGTACTTC
NA | few | TRBJ2-7 | TRBV3-1 | CASSHRGPGYEQYF | TGTGCCAGCAGCCACCGGGGCCCAGGCTACGAGCAGTACTTC
NA | NA | TRBJ2-5 | TRBV2 | CASSVARDTPRRETQYF | TGTGCCAGCAGCGTAGCAAGGGACACTCCCCGGCGGGAGACCCAGTACTTC
NA | many | TRBJ2-1 | TRBV29-1 | CSGLRRDEQFF | TGCAGCGGCCTTAGGAGGGATGAGCAGTTCTTC
NA | NA | TRBJ2-7 | TRBV7-2 | CASSLREGMPYEQYF | TGTGCCAGCAGCTTACGAGAGGGGATGCCCTACGAGCAGTACTTC
NA | NA | TRBJ1-2 | TRBV12-3/TRBV12-4 | CASSYGAGQDYGYTF | TGTGCCAGCAGTTATGGGGCAGGGCAAGACTATGGCTACACCTTC
TRBD1 | NA | TRBJ2-4 | TRBV5-6 | CASSRKRTGLAKNIQYF | TGTGCCAGCAGCCGAAAAAGGACAGGCTTAGCCAAAAACATTCAGTACTTC
NA | NA | TRBJ2-5 | TRBV30 | CAWSVGTHKETQYF | TGTGCCTGGAGTGTCGGGACCCATAAAGAGACCCAGTACTTC
TRBD1 | NA | TRBJ2-1 | TRBV7-8 | CASSSRDSHKNEQFF | TGTGCCAGCAGCTCCCGGGACAGCCATAAAAATGAGCAGTTCTTC
NA | NA | TRBJ2-7 | TRBV20-1 | CSAIGDSRIYEQYF | TGCAGTGCTATTGGGGACTCTCGGATTTACGAGCAGTACTTC
NA | NA | TRBJ2-1 | TRBV6-5 | CASSLQEGSYNEQFF | TGTGCCAGCAGTCTCCAGGAGGGGTCCTACAATGAGCAGTTCTTC
NA | NA | TRBJ2-7 | TRBV20-1 | CSAVRQVELFTYEQYF | TGCAGTGCTGTCAGACAGGTGGAACTGTTCACCTACGAGCAGTACTTC
TRBD2 | many | TRBJ2-1 | TRBV25-1 | CASSGRASGSPVVVPEQFF | TGTGCCAGCAGTGGTAGGGCTAGCGGGAGCCCGGTAGTTGTACCTGAGCAGTTCTTC
TRBD1 | once | TRBJ1-2 | TRBV7-6 | CASSPYQGTGGYTF | TGTGCCAGCAGCCCATACCAGGGGACAGGGGGCTACACCTTC
NA | NA | TRBJ2-7 | TRBV2 | CASKRGRTGDYEQYF | TGTGCCAGCAAGCGGGGCCGGACAGGAGACTACGAGCAGTACTTC
NA | many | TRBJ2-7 | TRBV29-1 | CSVAEPYYEQYF | TGCAGCGTAGCAGAACCTTATTACGAGCAGTACTTC
TRBD2 | few | TRBJ2-1 | TRBV5-1 | CASSWGLAYNEQFF | TGCGCCAGCAGCTGGGGACTAGCCTACAATGAGCAGTTCTTC
NA | NA | TRBJ2-1 | TRBV6-2/TRBV6-3 | CASSTLPSYNEQFF | TGTGCCAGCAGTACCCTCCCATCCTACAATGAGCAGTTCTTC
TRBD1 | NA | TRBJ2-5 | TRBV4-3 | CASSRILEWTGGKETQYF | TGCGCCAGCAGCCGCATCTTGGAGTGGACAGGGGGTAAAGAGACCCAGTACTTC
NA | NA | TRBJ2-5 | TRBV5-8 | CASSLGFGGRQETQYF | TGTGCCAGCAGCTTGGGGTTCGGGGGGCGGCAAGAGACCCAGTACTTC
NA | many | TRBJ2-7 | TRBV12-3/TRBV12-4 | CASSLWGSSYEQYF | TGTGCCAGCAGTTTATGGGGGAGCTCCTACGAGCAGTACTTC
NA | NA | TRBJ2-5 | TRBV5-6 | CASSLSTVQETQYF | TGTGCCAGCAGCTTATCGACGGTCCAAGAGACCCAGTACTTC
NA | NA | TRBJ1-1 | TRBV20-1 | CSARQGRAEAFF | TGCAGTGCTAGACAGGGACGGGCTGAAGCTTTCTTT
NA | NA | TRBJ2-7 | TRBV6-1 | CASSEGPGDGSYEQYF | TGTGCCAGCAGTGAAGGGCCGGGGGACGGATCCTACGAGCAGTACTTC
NA | NA | TRBJ2-1 | TRBV20-1 | CSASGPLSNEQFF | TGCAGTGCTAGTGGGCCCTTAAGTAATGAGCAGTTCTTC
TRBD2 | NA | TRBJ2-5 | TRBV5-4 | CASSQGLAGEKTQYF | TGTGCCAGCAGCCAGGGACTAGCGGGAGAAAAGACCCAGTACTTC